This T cell receptor (beta chain) emerged from a study of cytotoxic CD8 clonotypes in ibrutinib-treated CLL. Assay used: immunoSEQ multiplex PCR; TCRdb lists only in-frame clones, some missing. The table shows approximately 160,000 clones, with more than 70% occurring only once. On this clone itself: Its antigen is undetermined.

Study results and limitations: Baseline levels of clonality went above those of age-matched healthy donors and moved with circulating CD8+ T-cell counts. Clonality was higher at ibrutinib response and returned toward baseline at progression.

Trimming shortened V by 0 bases and J by 0 bases, and 12 bases separated the two germline ends. Germline CDR1 reads SGHTA; CDR2 reads FQGTGA. This CDR3 comprises 17 residues. The source of this sequence is a human donor with chronic lymphocytic leukemia. This specimen was PBMCs, taken at disease progression, from a patient treated with ibrutinib. The chain is built from TRBV7-3 and TRBJ2-1; D perhaps matches TRBD2 (6 bases). The CDR3 DNA reads TGTGCCAGCAGCTTAACGATGGCGGGAAGCTCCTACAATGAGCAGTTCTTC. It specifies CASSLTMAGSSYNEQFF.